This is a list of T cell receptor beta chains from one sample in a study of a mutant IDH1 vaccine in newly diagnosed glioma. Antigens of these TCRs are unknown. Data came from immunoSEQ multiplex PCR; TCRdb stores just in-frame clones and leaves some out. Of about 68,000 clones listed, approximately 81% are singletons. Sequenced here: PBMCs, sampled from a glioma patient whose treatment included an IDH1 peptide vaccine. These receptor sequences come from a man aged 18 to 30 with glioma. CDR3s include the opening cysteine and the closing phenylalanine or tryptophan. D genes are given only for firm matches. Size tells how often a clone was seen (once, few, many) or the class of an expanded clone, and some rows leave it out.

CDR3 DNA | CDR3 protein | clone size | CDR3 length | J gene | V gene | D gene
TGTGCCAGCAGTGCGGGACTAGCGGGAGTAAACACCGGGGAGCTGTTTTTT | CASSAGLAGVNTGELFF | NA | 17 | TRBJ2-2 | TRBV7-9 | TRBD2
TGTGCCAGCAGCTTAACAAGCGGGAGGTACAATGAGCAGTTCTTC | CASSLTSGRYNEQFF | NA | 15 | TRBJ2-1 | TRBV7-2 | TRBD2
TGCGCCAGCAATCCGTATGGCGGGTTGAACACCGGGGAGCTGTTTTTT | CASNPYGGLNTGELFF | NA | 16 | TRBJ2-2 | TRBV10-1 | NA
TGTGCCAGCAGCTTGGGGCTGAGTAACACCGGGGAGCTGTTTTTT | CASSLGLSNTGELFF | NA | 15 | TRBJ2-2 | TRBV5-4 | NA
TGCAGCGTCGTACGAGGAGGGAACTATGGCTACACCTTC | CSVVRGGNYGYTF | few | 13 | TRBJ1-2 | TRBV29-1 | NA
TGTGCCAGCAGCTCGGGACAGGGGATAGGTGGCTACACCTTC | CASSSGQGIGGYTF | NA | 14 | TRBJ1-2 | TRBV7-2 | TRBD1
TGTGCCAGCACTATGGCAGGGGCCACTGAAGCTTTCTTT | CASTMAGATEAFF | NA | 13 | TRBJ1-1 | TRBV6-5 | NA
TGTGCCAGCAGTTATGACAGGGGAGGAACTGAAGCTTTCTTT | CASSYDRGGTEAFF | NA | 14 | TRBJ1-1 | TRBV6-5 | TRBD1
TGTGCCAGCAGCGCCGGGACAGGGGAGACTGAAGCTTTCTTT | CASSAGTGETEAFF | few | 14 | TRBJ1-1 | TRBV9 | TRBD1
TGTGCCAGTACCCTGACAGAGATGAACACTGAAGCTTTCTTT | CASTLTEMNTEAFF | once | 14 | TRBJ1-1 | TRBV19 | NA
TGTGCCAGCAGCCTGGGAGGGAGGAATCAGCCCCAGCATTTT | CASSLGGRNQPQHF | NA | 14 | TRBJ1-5 | TRBV5-6 | NA
TGTGCCAGCAGCCCCGGGACAGGGGGTTTGTTTTCTGGAAACACCATATATTTT | CASSPGTGGLFSGNTIYF | NA | 18 | TRBJ1-3 | TRBV7-2 | TRBD1
TGTGCCAGCTGCTTCACAGGGAAGCGCACTGAAGCTTTCTTT | CASCFTGKRTEAFF | few | 14 | TRBJ1-1 | TRBV6-5 | NA
TGTGCCAGCAGTGAGCAGTACTTC | CASSEQYF | NA | 8 | TRBJ2-7 | TRBV2 | NA
TGTGCCAGCAGTGACCTACTAGCGGTTTACGAGCAGTACTTC | CASSDLLAVYEQYF | NA | 14 | TRBJ2-7 | TRBV6-1 | TRBD2
TGCGCCAGCAGCTCCCGGGCCTACACAGATACGCAGTATTTT | CASSSRAYTDTQYF | NA | 14 | TRBJ2-3 | TRBV5-1 | NA
TGTGCCAGCAGACAGGGGACCAATCAGCCCCAGCATTTT | CASRQGTNQPQHF | NA | 13 | TRBJ1-5 | TRBV6-5 | TRBD1
TGTGCCAGCAGCCCCGGGCTAGCGGGCGCGTCCTACGAGCAGTACTTC | CASSPGLAGASYEQYF | once | 16 | TRBJ2-7 | TRBV7-2 | TRBD2
TGTGCCTGGAGTGTAGGCGCGGGGGGGGCCTACAATGAGCAGTTCTTC | CAWSVGAGGAYNEQFF | NA | 16 | TRBJ2-1 | TRBV30 | TRBD2
TGTGCCAGTAGTATAGTTGCGGGGACGGCGTACGAGCAGTACTTC | CASSIVAGTAYEQYF | NA | 15 | TRBJ2-7 | TRBV19 | NA
TGTGCCAGTAGGGCAGAAACTTCCAATCAGCCCCAGCATTTT | CASRAETSNQPQHF | once | 14 | TRBJ1-5 | TRBV19 | NA
TGTGCCAGCAGCTTAGCGGATTACGGGGGGTACTGCGAGCAGTACTTC | CASSLADYGGYCEQYF | NA | 16 | TRBJ2-7 | TRBV7-9 | TRBD2
TGTGCCAGCAGAATACTAGCGGGAGGCGCAGATACGCAGTATTTT | CASRILAGGADTQYF | NA | 15 | TRBJ2-3 | TRBV27 | TRBD2
TGTGCCAGCAGCCAGGTCCGGAATACTGAAGCTTTCTTT | CASSQVRNTEAFF | few | 13 | TRBJ1-1 | TRBV14 | NA
TGTGCCTCCGCCTTGGGAGGGGGCTTTGGAGAAAAACTGTTTTTT | CASALGGGFGEKLFF | NA | 15 | TRBJ1-4 | TRBV28 | TRBD1
TGTGCCTGGAGTGGATTGGGGATAGAGACCCAGTACTTC | CAWSGLGIETQYF | NA | 13 | TRBJ2-5 | TRBV30 | NA
TGTGCCAGCAGCCGGCCCCCGAACACTGAAGCTTTCTTT | CASSRPPNTEAFF | few | 13 | TRBJ1-1 | TRBV27 | NA
TGTGCCAGCAGTGCGAGTAATAGCAATCAGCCCCAGCATTTT | CASSASNSNQPQHF | NA | 14 | TRBJ1-5 | TRBV2 | NA
TGTGCCAGCAGCCCCAGACTAGACACGCAGTATTTT | CASSPRLDTQYF | few | 12 | TRBJ2-3 | TRBV11-2 | NA
TGTGCCAGCAGTCCACTAGCGGGAGTGTCCTACGAGCAGTACTTC | CASSPLAGVSYEQYF | NA | 15 | TRBJ2-7 | TRBV6-5 | TRBD2
TGTGCCAGCAACCGAAGGGGACAGGGTGAAGCTTTCTTT | CASNRRGQGEAFF | NA | 13 | TRBJ1-1 | TRBV5-4 | TRBD1
TGTGCCAGCAGCTTCCAAGCAACCAGCGTCACCGGGGAGCTGTTTTTT | CASSFQATSVTGELFF | NA | 16 | TRBJ2-2 | TRBV7-2 | NA
TGTGCCAGCAGCTTGGGGATGTTCCCCGGGGAGCTGTTTTTT | CASSLGMFPGELFF | NA | 14 | TRBJ2-2 | TRBV5-4 | NA
TGTGCCAGCAGCTCCCCGAGGCGGGGGTCTCCCACAGATACGCAGTATTTT | CASSSPRRGSPTDTQYF | NA | 17 | TRBJ2-3 | TRBV9 | TRBD2
TGTGCCAGCAGCGCTGGGCAATACGAGCAGTACTTC | CASSAGQYEQYF | NA | 12 | TRBJ2-7 | TRBV7-4 | NA
TGTGCCAGCAGTGCCCCGAGATTGGGACTAACCTCAATGAACACTGAAGCTTTCTTT | CASSAPRLGLTSMNTEAFF | once | 19 | TRBJ1-1 | TRBV6-1 | NA
TGCAGCGCCAACAGGGGGGGAAGAGAGACCCAGTACTTC | CSANRGGRETQYF | NA | 13 | TRBJ2-5 | TRBV29-1 | NA
TGTGCCAGCAGTTTAGGCAGGGGGCATCACTTCTCTGGGGCCAACGTCCTGACTTTC | CASSLGRGHHFSGANVLTF | NA | 19 | TRBJ2-6 | TRBV27 | TRBD1
TGTGCCAGCACCCCCCCCCTGGGGTACGAGCAGTACTTC | CASTPPLGYEQYF | NA | 13 | TRBJ2-7 | TRBV7-9 | NA
TGTGCCAGCAGTGGACTAGGGATCACTGAAGCTTTCTTT | CASSGLGITEAFF | few | 13 | TRBJ1-1 | TRBV6-1 | NA
TGTGCCAGCAGCGTAGAGTGGCAGGGTAGTACGAACACCGGGGAGCTGTTTTTT | CASSVEWQGSTNTGELFF | NA | 18 | TRBJ2-2 | TRBV9 | NA
TGTGCCAGCAGTTTATCGTTGGGGGTTTGGGGCGGCTACACCGGGGAGCTGTTTTTT | CASSLSLGVWGGYTGELFF | NA | 19 | TRBJ2-2 | TRBV27 | NA
TGTGCCAGCAGCCTTCGACTAGCGGGAATATACGAGCAGTACTTC | CASSLRLAGIYEQYF | few | 15 | TRBJ2-7 | TRBV14 | TRBD2
TGTGCCAGCAGTTACTCCCAGACGGGAGACACTGAAGCTTTCTTT | CASSYSQTGDTEAFF | NA | 15 | TRBJ1-1 | TRBV6-5 | NA
TGTGCCTGGAACCGACAGGGTAAAGTTTATGGCTACACCTTC | CAWNRQGKVYGYTF | once | 14 | TRBJ1-2 | TRBV30 | TRBD1
TGTGCCAGCAGTTACGGTGGCACTAACTACGAGCAGTACTTC | CASSYGGTNYEQYF | NA | 14 | TRBJ2-7 | TRBV6-5 | NA
TGCGCCAGCAGCTTGCGAACAGGGGACGGCGAGCAGTACTTC | CASSLRTGDGEQYF | NA | 14 | TRBJ2-7 | TRBV5-1 | TRBD1